This T cell receptor (beta chain) is drawn from a study of patients and donors after allogeneic stem cell transplantation. The CDR3 is made up of 15 amino acids. CDR1 is LGHDT, CDR2 YNNKEL, per germline (reference sequence). V shed 3 bases, J shed 6 bases, and the junction held 6 bases outside the gene matches. MiXCR, applied by TCRdb to the RT-PCR reads, yields one record per CDR3 protein. The sample consists of 920,000 or so distinct CDR3 sequences, around 17% of them appearing once. The rearrangement joins TRBV3-1 to TRBJ2-2; 8 positions agree with TRBD1. The source is a human donor who was either an allogeneic HSCT recipient or a stem cell or donor lymphocyte infusion donor (not recorded which). It is not recorded whose cells these are; they may come from a transplant donor. Source material: blood, either unsorted or a sorted T cell fraction (not recorded which). The CDR3 region is CASSHPPTGAGELFF. CDR3 DNA sequence: TGTGCCAGCAGCCATCCCCCGACAGGGGCCGGGGAGCTGTTTTTT.